This record concerns one T cell receptor beta chain sequence. Its antigen is undetermined. The data originate from a study of shared clonotypes between healthy human individuals. The wider study: Researchers assigned three CD4 naive, three CD4 memory, two CD8 naive and one CD8 memory plate to each donor. General observations from the study: In having few donors, the study represented limited genetic and exposure-history diversity.

The CDR3 consists of 14 residues. Trimming removed 10 bases from V and 4 bases from J, with 17 bases in between. CDR1 is LNHDA and CDR2 is SQIVND in the germline V gene (reference sequence). CD4+ cells were split into CD45RA+ naive and CD45RA-negative memory subsets. Clones were sequenced by immunoSEQ multiplex PCR, and TCRdb holds only the in-frame ones, with some missing. The table shows about 1 million clones, with around 74% occurring only once. Specimen: memory CD4+ T cells sorted from blood. Subset described: CD45RA-negative fraction. This chain links TRBV19 with TRBJ1-5; D is unresolved. The receptor's source is a man younger than 30 in good health. DNA of the CDR3: TGTGCCACCAATGGGCGTCAGCAAAATCAGCCCCAGCATTTT. Translated, it gives CATNGRQQNQPQHF.